These 27 T cell receptor beta chains came from one sample sequenced in a study of T cell repertoires in cytomegalovirus infection. TCRdb passed the reads through MiXCR, listing each CDR3 protein once. This sample has around 530,000 distinct CDR3 sequences, with about 26% found just once. The sample was PBMCs. The receptors were gathered from a human donor in good health (CMV status not recorded). Some clones in this sample may be carry-over from other donors' samples.

The rearrangement uses TRBV7-9 and TRBJ1-1, with D possibly being TRBD1 (5 bases). V lost 7 bases and J 1 base, leaving 13 bases between the germline ends. Germline CDR1 and CDR2: SEHNR and FQNEAQ (reference sequence). CDR3 length: 14 residues. CDR3 sequence reads: CASTAWGGNTEAFF. The CDR3 DNA sequence: TGTGCCAGCACCGCCTGGGGCGGGAACACTGAAGCTTTCTTT.

This clonotype was found many times. V gene TRBV19 combines with J gene TRBJ2-3; D gene uncertain. Trimming cost V 3 bases and J 4 bases, with 14 bases left between them. The CDR3 covers 15 residues. Germline CDR1 is LNHDA and CDR2 is SQIVND (reference sequence). Here the CDR3 DNA reads TGTGCCAGTAGTATGGTATTGGCCCGCCCAGATACGCAGTATTTT. Encoded protein: CASSMVLARPDTQYF.

The rearrangement uses TRBV19 and TRBJ2-7; a possible D gene is TRBD2 (5 bases). The CDR3 has 14 amino acids. Trimming pared 7 bases from V and 4 bases from J, leaving 17 bases between. Germline V gene lookup returns CDR1 LNHDA and CDR2 SQIVND (reference sequence). CDR3 sequence: CASTQRGSPYEQYF. CDR3 DNA: TGTGCCAGTACCCAACGAGGGTCCCCATACGAGCAGTACTTC.

This clonotype showed up just a few times. This chain joins TRBV5-6 and TRBJ1-1, with 7 nucleotides matching TRBD1. CDR1 is SGHDT and CDR2 is YYEEEE in the germline V gene. This CDR3 contains 18 residues. The V gene end was trimmed by 0 bases and the J gene end by 3 bases; junction bases not matched to a gene: 14. The CDR3 spells CASSLGGPGGPYDTEAFF. As DNA, the CDR3 is TGTGCCAGCAGCTTGGGTGGTCCAGGGGGGCCGTATGACACTGAAGCTTTCTTT.

This clonotype was observed a few times. This sequence joins TRBV29-1 and TRBJ1-1; D unresolved. Looked up from germline, CDR1 is SQVTM and CDR2 is ANQGSEA. This CDR3 spans 12 amino acids. V was pared by 3 bases and J by 1 base, with 6 bases between. The CDR3 region is CSVEQANTEAFF. The CDR3, as DNA: TGCAGCGTTGAGCAAGCGAACACTGAAGCTTTCTTT.

The V and J genes are TRBV19 and TRBJ2-3, with TRBD2 matching 8 bases. This CDR3 contains 17 residues. Germline assignment: CDR1 LNHDA and CDR2 SQIVND (reference sequence). Trimming removed 5 bases from V and 12 bases from J; junction bases left unmatched: 22. CDR3 loop: CASSPILGREEYVSQYF. CDR3 bases: TGTGCCAGTAGTCCGATCCTAGGGCGGGAGGAATACGTGTCTCAGTATTTT.

There are many counts of this clonotype. The J gene is TRBJ1-2, the V gene TRBV7-2; possible D gene TRBD1, 6 bases. Trimming shortened V by 3 bases and J by 6 bases, and 11 bases separated the two germline ends. Germline-derived CDR1 and CDR2 are SGHTA and FQGNSA. This CDR3 comprises 13 residues. The CDR3 DNA reads TGTGCCAGCAGCTTCGCAGGGGCGGATGGCTACACCTTC. It specifies CASSFAGADGYTF.

The chain is built from TRBV14 and TRBJ1-1; TRBD1 is a possible D gene (6 bases). CDR1 is SGHDN and CDR2 is FVKESK in the germline V gene. Trimming pared 4 bases from V and 3 bases from J, leaving 15 bases between. The CDR3 length is 15 residues. The CDR3 is CASSPLGGGDTEAFF. The DNA of the CDR3 is TGTGCCAGCAGCCCCCTAGGAGGGGGGGACACTGAAGCTTTCTTT.

This clonotype has only a few counts. The chain recombines TRBV28 with TRBJ2-1; 14 nucleotides match TRBD2. This CDR3 is built from 17 residues. V lost 6 bases and J lost 6; bases outside the gene matches: 10. Germline values: CDR1 MDHEN, CDR2 SYDVKM. The CDR3 protein is CASRLGLAGASVNEQFF. Here the CDR3 DNA reads TGTGCCAGCAGACTGGGACTAGCGGGAGCGTCTGTCAATGAGCAGTTCTTC. The entire variable domain, with the rest obtained from reference TRBV28 and TRBJ2-1, is as follows: DVKVTQSSRYLVKRTGEKVFLECVQDMDHENMFWYRQDPGLGLRLIYFSYDVKMKEKGDIPEGYSVSREKKERFSLILESASTNQTSMYLCASRLGLAGASVNEQFFGPGTRLTVL.

This chain links TRBV29-1 with TRBJ2-1; possibly TRBD2 for D (5 bases). Trimming took off 1 base at V and 5 bases at J, with 15 bases between the two ends. This CDR3 is built from 15 residues. The germline gives CDR1 SQVTM, CDR2 ANQGSEA. This CDR3 is CSVEGLTTGNNEQFF. The CDR3 DNA is TGCAGCGTTGAAGGACTAACTACCGGTAACAATGAGCAGTTCTTC.

The chain links TRBV20-1 to TRBJ2-1; 7 bases are a match to TRBD2. J lost 7 bases, V lost 2 bases, and 14 bases had no gene match. Germline V gene sequence: CDR1 DFQATT, CDR2 SNEGSKA (reference sequence). CDR3 length: 16 amino acids. The CDR3 sequence: CSARRAGAGVWNEQFF. The CDR3 nucleotides are TGCAGTGCTAGAAGGGCGGGAGCCGGAGTTTGGAATGAGCAGTTCTTC.

This clonotype was recorded at least ten times. This chain links TRBV6-1 with TRBJ2-6; D perhaps matches TRBD1 (6 bases). V was shortened by 6 bases and J by 4 bases, with 7 bases between the two germline ends. The length of the CDR3 is 13 residues. Germline loops: CDR1 MNHNS, CDR2 SASEGT. CDR3 in amino acids: CASRGAGANVLTF. In nucleotides, the CDR3 is TGTGCCAGCAGGGGGGCCGGGGCCAACGTCCTGACTTTC.

This clonotype was counted between two and nine times. The chain links TRBV20-1 to TRBJ2-2; TRBD2 matches 8 bases. CDR1 is DFQATT and CDR2 is SNEGSKA in the germline V gene (reference sequence). V was pared by 3 bases and J by 0 bases, with 6 bases of the junction left unmatched. The CDR3 extends over 16 amino acids. CDR3 bases: TGCAGTGCTAGCGGACTAGCTAACGCGAACACCGGGGAGCTGTTTTTT. It specifies CSASGLANANTGELFF.

This clonotype was counted a few times. The chain carries TRBV7-2 and TRBJ2-1; 8 nucleotides agree with TRBD2. Per germline, CDR1 SGHTA and CDR2 FQGNSA. The CDR3 is made up of 15 amino acids. J was trimmed by 7 bases and V by 1 base; bases with no gene match: 6. The DNA of the CDR3 is TGTGCCAGCAGCTTAGAGTCTAGCGGGTTTAATGAGCAGTTCTTC. It is translated as CASSLESSGFNEQFF.

A few counts support this clonotype. The V and J genes are TRBV19 and TRBJ2-6; 9 nucleotides match TRBD1. This CDR3 contains 15 residues. Losses at the gene ends were 9 bases for V and 4 bases for J; bases not matched to a gene: 7. The germline gives CDR1 LNHDA, CDR2 SQIVND (reference sequence). CDR3 sequence: CASAQGAAGANVLTF. The CDR3 DNA is TGTGCCAGCGCACAGGGGGCGGCCGGGGCCAACGTCCTGACTTTC.

The V and J genes are TRBV5-6 and TRBJ1-2, with D perhaps matching TRBD1 (5 bases). The CDR3 is made up of 16 amino acids. The V gene lost 2 bases and the J gene lost 0 bases, with 14 bases spanning the gap. Germline CDR1 SGHDT, CDR2 YYEEEE. CDR3 sequence: CASSLPVGAANYGYTF. The CDR3 nucleotides are TGTGCCAGCAGCTTACCCGTCGGGGCGGCTAACTATGGCTACACCTTC.

This sequence joins TRBV7-2 and TRBJ2-1; D remains unclear. This CDR3 has 11 amino acids. Trimming removed 6 bases at V and 9 bases at J, with 9 bases between. Germline values: CDR1 SGHTA, CDR2 FQGNSA. In DNA, the CDR3 is TGTGCCAGCAGAAATCTCGGTGAGCAGTTCTTC. Amino acid sequence: CASRNLGEQFF. The variable domain in full, with the rest retrieved from reference TRBV7-2 and TRBJ2-1, is GAGVSQSPSNKVTEKGKDVELRCDPISGHTALYWYRQSLGQGLEFLIYFQGNSAPDKSGLPSDRFSAERTGGSVSTLTIQRTQQEDSAVYLCASRNLGEQFFGPGTRLTVL.

This chain uses TRBV18 with TRBJ2-5; D call uncertain. From germline, CDR1 is KGHSH and CDR2 LQKENI. This CDR3 is built from 13 residues. Trimming took 3 bases from V and 2 from J, leaving 7 bases between them. CDR3 DNA sequence: TGTGCCAGCTCACCCAATGATCAAGAGACCCAGTACTTC. Protein: CASSPNDQETQYF.

The chain is built from TRBV6-1 and TRBJ2-2; D gene ambiguous. The CDR3 length is 15 residues. Germline V CDR1 and CDR2: MNHNS, SASEGT. The V and J ends lost 4 bases and 0 bases respectively, with 9 bases between them. The CDR3 loop reads CASSVELANTGELFF. The CDR3 bases are TGTGCCAGCAGTGTAGAACTGGCGAACACCGGGGAGCTGTTTTTT.

The sample holds a few counts of this clonotype. The chain has TRBV7-9 and TRBJ2-7, with D possibly TRBD1 on 6 matching bases. Germline-derived CDR1 and CDR2 are SEHNR and FQNEAQ (reference sequence). V lost 1 base and J 2 bases, leaving 12 bases between the germline ends. This CDR3 is 15 amino acids long. CDR3 amino acids: CASSLGFGDTYEQYV. The CDR3 nucleotides are TGTGCCAGCAGCTTAGGGTTCGGGGACACCTACGAGCAGTACGTC.

This clonotype showed up many times. The chain recombines TRBV19 with TRBJ1-1; 8 bases map to TRBD1. In germline, CDR1 is LNHDA, CDR2 SQIVND (reference sequence). This CDR3 comprises 16 residues. Losses at the gene ends were 4 bases for V and 0 bases for J; bases not matched to a gene: 7. The CDR3 is CASSTYRGTMNTEAFF. The CDR3 nucleotides read TGTGCCAGTAGTACTTACAGGGGGACTATGAACACTGAAGCTTTCTTT.

In its sample, this clonotype was seen many times. The V and J genes are TRBV7-2 and TRBJ2-5, with 8 bases matching TRBD2. The CDR3 spans 13 residues. V dropped 5 bases and J dropped 4; count of bases not matched to a gene: 3. The germline CDR1 and CDR2 sequences are SGHTA and FQGNSA. The CDR3 DNA is TGTGCCAGCAGCCGGGCGGGGGGAGAGACCCAGTACTTC. Translated, it gives CASSRAGGETQYF.

The V gene is TRBV28, the J gene TRBJ2-1; TRBD2 matches at 8 bases. In germline, CDR1 is MDHEN, CDR2 SYDVKM. With V trimmed by 7 bases and J by 0 bases, 11 bases remained unmatched. The CDR3 contains 17 residues. The CDR3 nucleotides read TGTGCCAGCACCATACTAGCGGCCTCTAGCTCCTACAATGAGCAGTTCTTC. Translating it yields CASTILAASSSYNEQFF.

V is TRBV29-1 and J is TRBJ2-7; either TRBD1 or TRBD2 may supply D (5 bases each). This CDR3 region has 13 residues. The ends were cut back, 8 bases at V and 6 bases at J, with 20 bases in the middle. From germline, CDR1 is SQVTM and CDR2 ANQGSEA. CDR3 sequence: CSIEGTLLGEQYF. CDR3 sequence (DNA): TGCAGCATCGAAGGGACCCTTCTCGGCGAGCAGTACTTC.

This rearrangement joins TRBV7-6 to TRBJ2-2, with D uncertain. CDR1 and CDR2 (germline): SGHVS, FNYEAQ. V was clipped by 3 bases and J by 4 bases, with 6 bases between them. This CDR3 is 13 amino acids long. CDR3 region: CASSFELTGELFF. The DNA of the CDR3 is TGTGCCAGCAGCTTCGAACTCACCGGGGAGCTGTTTTTT.

The chain carries TRBV19 and TRBJ2-5; no definite D call. Per germline, CDR1 LNHDA and CDR2 SQIVND (reference sequence). V was trimmed by 11 bases and J by 1 base, leaving 14 bases between them. CDR3 length equals 13 residues. CDR3 region: CAGSPGPQETQYF. For the CDR3, the DNA is TGTGCCGGTTCCCCTGGGCCCCAAGAGACCCAGTACTTC.

This clonotype came up many times. The rearrangement joins TRBV7-2 to TRBJ2-1; no reliable D call. Trimming stripped 0 bases from V and 13 bases from J, with 16 bases between. The CDR3 runs 14 residues. CDR1 SGHTA and CDR2 FQGNSA come from the germline V gene. The DNA for the CDR3 is TGTGCCAGCAGCTTAGCGCTGGTGGGCCGAAACCAGTTCTTC. Its translation is CASSLALVGRNQFF.